This TCR beta chain was recovered during a study of T cell responses to AZD1222 COVID-19 vaccine. Study outcomes and limitations: Females made up more of the donors, who were largely white British, and clonal diversity may have come out too low.

To note about this clone: Its cognate antigen is unknown.

Germline V gene lookup returns CDR1 SNHLY and CDR2 FYNNEI. The CDR3 runs 14 residues. V gave up 1 base and J gave up 4 bases, with 8 bases separating them. Libraries were prepared by immunoSEQ multiplex PCR; TCRdb keeps only in-frame clonotypes and omits some of them. The repertoire holds roughly 79,000 clones, just over 90% seen once, with approximately 6.5% in the top ten. The J gene is TRBJ2-1, the V gene TRBV2; D is unresolved. The sequence came from an adult in good health. The source material was peripheral blood, sampled on day 0 of MenACWY control vaccination. CDR3 region: CASSEGAGYNEQFF. The CDR3 bases are TGTGCCAGCAGTGAAGGGGCAGGTTACAATGAGCAGTTCTTC.